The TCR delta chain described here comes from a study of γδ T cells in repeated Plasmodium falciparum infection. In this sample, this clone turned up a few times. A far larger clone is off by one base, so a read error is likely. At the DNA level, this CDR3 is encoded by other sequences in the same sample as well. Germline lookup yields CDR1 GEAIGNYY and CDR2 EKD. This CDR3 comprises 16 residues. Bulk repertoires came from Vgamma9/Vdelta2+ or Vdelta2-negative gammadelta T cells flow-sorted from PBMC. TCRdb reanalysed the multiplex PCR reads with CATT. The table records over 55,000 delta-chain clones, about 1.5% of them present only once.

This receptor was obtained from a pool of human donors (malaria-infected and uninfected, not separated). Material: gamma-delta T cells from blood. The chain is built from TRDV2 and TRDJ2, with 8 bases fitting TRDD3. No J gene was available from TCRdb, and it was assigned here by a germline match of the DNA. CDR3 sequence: CACDTLGDPLTAQLFF. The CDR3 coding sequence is TGTGCCTGCGACACCCTGGGGGACCCTTTGACAGCACAACTCTTCTTT.